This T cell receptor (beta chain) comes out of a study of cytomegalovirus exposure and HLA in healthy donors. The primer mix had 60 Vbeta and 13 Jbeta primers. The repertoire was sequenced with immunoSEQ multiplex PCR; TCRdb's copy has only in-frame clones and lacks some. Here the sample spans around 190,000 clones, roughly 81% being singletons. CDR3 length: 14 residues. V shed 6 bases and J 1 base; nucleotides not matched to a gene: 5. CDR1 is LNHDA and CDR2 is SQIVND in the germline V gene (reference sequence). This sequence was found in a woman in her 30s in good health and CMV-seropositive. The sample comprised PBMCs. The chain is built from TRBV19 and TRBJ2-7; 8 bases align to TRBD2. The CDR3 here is CASRSGGPSYEQYF. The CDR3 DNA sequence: TGTGCCAGTAGGTCGGGAGGGCCTTCCTACGAGCAGTACTTC.